A selection of T cell receptor beta chains follows, all from one sample in a study of CD8 T cells in ankylosing spondylitis. MiXCR was run by TCRdb on the 5' RACE reads, yielding one entry per CDR3 protein. The sample has over 100,000 distinct CDR3 sequences, around 7% seen once. Sample: blood, either unsorted or a sorted T cell fraction (not recorded which). Receptor source: a male donor with ankylosing spondylitis or in good health (not recorded which). CDR3s include the opening cysteine and the closing phenylalanine or tryptophan. The D gene is left open where the match is weak. The size field is filled for only some rows; it gives once, few, many or a size class.

>TRBD1|TRBJ2-7|.|TRBV7-2
TGTGCCAGCAGCTTGTCAGGGGGCGAATTGAGTGAGCAGTACTTC
CASSLSGGELSEQYF
>TRBD1|TRBJ2-7|many|TRBV7-2
TGTGCCAGCAGCTTAGGTGCAGGGGGTAAGACCTACGAGCAGTACTTC
CASSLGAGGKTYEQYF
>.|TRBJ1-3|many|TRBV12-3/TRBV12-4
TGTGCCAGCAGGGGGGGGAATGGAAACACCATATATTTT
CASRGGNGNTIYF
>TRBD1|TRBJ1-1|many|TRBV20-1
TGCAGTGCTGACCCTACAGGGGTAGTTACAGAAGCTTTCTTT
CSADPTGVVTEAFF
>.|TRBJ2-7|many|TRBV29-1
TGCAGCGTTGAAGGGGGGCGCGGGTCCTACGAGCAGTACTTC
CSVEGGRGSYEQYF
>.|TRBJ1-3|few|TRBV18
TGTGCCAGCTCACCACGCGACACCAGCTCTGGAAACACCATATATTTT
CASSPRDTSSGNTIYF
>TRBD1|TRBJ2-1|many|TRBV12-3/TRBV12-4
TGTGCCAGCAGACCCCGACAGGGCTACGCCAATGAGCAGTTCTTC
CASRPRQGYANEQFF
>.|TRBJ2-5|many|TRBV7-8
TGTGCCAGCAGCTTAACCGGGACAAATCAAGAGACCCAGTACTTC
CASSLTGTNQETQYF
>TRBD1|TRBJ2-7|many|TRBV18
TGTGCCAGCTCACCACCATGGACAGGGAGCTCCTACGAGCAGTACTTC
CASSPPWTGSSYEQYF
>TRBD2|TRBJ2-1|many|TRBV7-2
TGTGCCAGCAGCCAAGGAGGGACTAGAACCAATGAGCAGTTCTTC
CASSQGGTRTNEQFF
>TRBD2|TRBJ2-5|few|TRBV7-8
TGTGCCAGCAGCACCGATGACGGACTAGCGGTACAAGAGACCCAGTACTTC
CASSTDDGLAVQETQYF
>.|TRBJ2-4|many|TRBV20-1
TGCAGTGCTAAAGCGGCGTTAGCCAAAAACATTCAGTACTTC
CSAKAALAKNIQYF
>TRBD2|TRBJ2-3|many|TRBV27
TGTGCCAGCAGTTTATTCACTAGCGGGGGTACAGATACGCAGTATTTT
CASSLFTSGGTDTQYF
>.|TRBJ2-1|many|TRBV28
TGTGCCAGCAGCCCCGGGACCCCGCATGAGCAGTTCTTC
CASSPGTPHEQFF
>TRBD1|TRBJ2-3|many|TRBV9
TGTGCCAGCAGCGTACTCGGTGACAGGGGGTCAGATACGCAGTATTTT
CASSVLGDRGSDTQYF
>.|TRBJ1-2|.|TRBV20-1
TGCATGATTTCGGACCTGGCGGCCTATGGCTACACCTTC
CMISDLAAYGYTF
>.|TRBJ2-3|many|TRBV7-9
TGTGCCAGCAGCTTAGCGCCAGGTTACCCAGATACGCAGTATTTT
CASSLAPGYPDTQYF
>.|TRBJ1-6|.|TRBV7-9
TGTGCCAGCAGCTTGAGGGAGGTCAATTCACCCCTCCACTTT
CASSLREVNSPLHF
>TRBD2|TRBJ2-1|.|TRBV11-2
TGTGCCAGCAGCTTACGTGGGCTAGCGGGAAAGTTCTTC
CASSLRGLAGKFF
>TRBD2|TRBJ2-1|many|TRBV5-1
TGCGCCAGCAACCCATCCCTAGCGGGGGGGAATGAGCAGTTCTTC
CASNPSLAGGNEQFF
>.|TRBJ1-2|many|TRBV20-1
TGCAGTGCTAGACGGACGGCCGGGGAGGGCTACACCTTC
CSARRTAGEGYTF
>.|TRBJ2-5|many|TRBV10-3
TGTGCCATCAGTGAGCTAAAGACAGGAACGACCCAGTACTTC
CAISELKTGTTQYF